This TCR beta chain is from a study of blood T cell repertoires in COVID-19. Only in-frame clones appear in the TCRdb table, and some are missing; sequencing was by immunoSEQ multiplex PCR. The repertoire holds about 230,000 clones, with around four fifths as singletons. Per the germline V gene, CDR1 is LNHDA and CDR2 is SQIVND (reference sequence). V gave up 1 base and J gave up 0 bases, with 12 bases separating them. This CDR3 is built from 16 residues. The sample was peripheral blood. This receptor was identified in a man aged 35 to 55 with acute or convalescent COVID-19. This sequence joins TRBV19 and TRBJ1-1, with D hard to call. The CDR3 loop is CASSIATDTMNTEAFF. The DNA for the CDR3 is TGTGCCAGTAGTATAGCAACAGATACCATGAACACTGAAGCTTTCTTT.